The present T cell receptor (beta chain) was sequenced within a study of cytomegalovirus exposure and HLA in healthy donors. Researchers ran the PCR with 60 Vbeta and 13 Jbeta primers. TCRdb's copy holds only in-frame clones and misses some; the assay was immunoSEQ multiplex PCR. The profile shows 250,000 to 350,000 clones, approximately 90% of them singletons. Notes on the study in general: Fewer N-insertions (relative to the approximately 670-donor mean) were reportedly seen in an Asian-associated ancestry cluster in a later analysis. Across donors, most TCRs were seen rarely, yet some public ones were widespread. A highly shared variant cluster was judged a likely technical artifact.

Note on this clone: Its antigen is as yet unknown.

The CDR3 totals 14 residues. V lost 4 bases to trimming and J lost 5 bases, with 15 bases between them. Germline-derived CDR1 and CDR2 are SGHDN and FVKESK. Sequencing was done on a sample of PBMCs. This clonotype was obtained from a man in his forties in good health and CMV-seropositive. The chain links TRBV14 to TRBJ2-7; D gene uncertain. The CDR3: CASSLLTSFHEQYF. CDR3 DNA sequence: TGTGCCAGCAGCCTACTGACAAGTTTCCACGAGCAGTACTTC.